Shown below are 28 T cell receptor beta chains from a single sample sequenced in a study of shared clonotypes between healthy human individuals. Sequencing was performed with immunoSEQ multiplex PCR; in TCRdb, only in-frame clones are kept and a portion is missing. The table records roughly 2.6 million clones, approximately 92% of them present only once. Specimen: naive CD4+ T cells sorted from blood. As for subset: CD45RA+ positively selected. These receptors were obtained from a man between 18 and 29 years old in good health.

The V and J genes are TRBV4-1 and TRBJ1-5; D unresolved. The germline V gene has CDR1 MGHRA and CDR2 YSYEKL. The CDR3 sequence is 15 residues long. Deletions cut 1 base from V and 0 bases from J, with 7 bases between. The CDR3 region is CASSQGPVSNQPQHF. The CDR3 nucleotides read TGCGCCAGCAGCCAAGGGCCGGTTAGCAATCAGCCCCAGCATTTT.

The chain joins TRBV13 to TRBJ2-1; no clear D. V shed 5 bases and J shed 7 bases, with 15 bases lying between them. This CDR3 region has 14 residues. CDR1 and CDR2 (germline): PRHDT, FYEKMQ (reference sequence). In DNA form, the CDR3 reads TGTGCCAGCAGCCCACCCGGGCCAAGGAATGAGCAGTTCTTC. Translation gives CASSPPGPRNEQFF.

The gene calls are TRBV28 and TRBJ1-4, with 8 bases aligning to TRBD1. The CDR3 is 14 residues long. Germline lookup yields CDR1 MDHEN and CDR2 SYDVKM. Trimming cost V 6 bases and J 9 bases; bases outside gene matches: 9. The CDR3 region is CASRRPGGEKKLFF. CDR3 bases: TGTGCCAGCAGACGACCAGGGGGCGAGAAAAAACTGTTTTTT.

The chain uses TRBV6-6 and TRBJ2-2; D unclear. Per the germline V gene, CDR1 is MNHNY and CDR2 is SVGAGI (reference sequence). V was clipped by 2 bases and J by 0 bases, with 10 bases between them. The CDR3 runs 16 residues. The CDR3 reads CASSYRYSANTGELFF. In DNA form, the CDR3 reads TGTGCCAGCAGTTACCGTTACTCCGCGAACACCGGGGAGCTGTTTTTT.

The chain employs TRBV5-4 and TRBJ2-1; the D is unclear. CDR3 size: 14 residues. Trimming left V 6 bases short and J 8 bases short, with 18 bases between. Looked up from germline, CDR1 is SGHNT and CDR2 is YYREEE (reference sequence). The DNA of the CDR3 is TGTGCCAGCACCATGACAATGAGTCGGGATGAGCAGTTCTTC. Translated, it gives CASTMTMSRDEQFF.

In nucleotides, the CDR3 is TGTGCCAGCGCTAACTTACAGCTTAATGAAAAACTGTTTTTT. Its translation: CASANLQLNEKLFF. This chain uses TRBV7-9 with TRBJ1-4; D gene unclear. Per the germline V gene, CDR1 is SEHNR and CDR2 is FQNEAQ (reference sequence). There are 14 residues in the CDR3. Trimming stripped 8 bases from V and 4 bases from J, with 14 bases between.

Worth noting for this clone: Distinct nucleotide sequences in the sample also encode this CDR3. V and J are TRBV10-3 and TRBJ1-4; 7 nucleotides line up with TRBD1. V shed 5 bases, J shed 0 bases, and the junction held 3 bases outside the gene matches. There are 15 residues in the CDR3. Germline loops: CDR1 ENHRY, CDR2 SYGVKD. For the CDR3, the DNA is TGTGCCATCAGTAGAACAGGGGCAACTAATGAAAAACTGTTTTTT. Translating it yields CAISRTGATNEKLFF.

The chain employs TRBV7-9 and TRBJ1-3, with TRBD1 matching over 9 bases. Trimming at V came to 5 bases and at J to 0 bases, leaving 5 bases not matched to a gene. Germline V gene sequence: CDR1 SEHNR, CDR2 FQNEAQ (reference sequence). The CDR3 has 16 amino acids. The CDR3 sequence is CASSAGTGSSGNTIYF. In nucleotides, the CDR3 is TGTGCCAGCAGCGCGGGGACAGGGTCCTCTGGAAACACCATATATTTT. Variable domain in full (rest from reference TRBV7-9 and TRBJ1-3): DTGVSQNPRHKITKRGQNVTFRCDPISEHNRLYWYRQTLGQGPEFLTYFQNEAQLEKSRLLSDRFSAERPKGSFSTLEIQRTEQGDSAMYLCASSAGTGSSGNTIYFGEGSWLTVV.

This clone was observed a single time. The identical CDR3 is also encoded by other nucleotide sequences in the sample. The V call is TRBV9, the J call TRBJ1-5; the D is unclear. Trimming removed 0 bases at V and 0 bases at J, with 7 bases between. The CDR3 is made up of 15 amino acids. The V gene's germline CDR1 is SGDLS and CDR2 YYNGEE. CDR3 region: CASSVAGNSNQPQHF. The CDR3 DNA follows: TGTGCCAGCAGCGTAGCGGGCAATAGCAATCAGCCCCAGCATTTT.

J is TRBJ1-2 and V is TRBV10-2, with 9 positions matching TRBD1. V dropped 3 bases and J dropped 8; count of bases not matched to a gene: 10. Per the germline V gene, CDR1 is WSHSY and CDR2 is SAAADI. CDR3 size: 15 residues. Here the CDR3 reads CASSDYRGTGYGYTF. CDR3 nucleotides: TGCGCCAGCAGTGATTATCGTGGGACAGGGTACGGCTACACCTTC.

This chain joins TRBV15 and TRBJ2-5; TRBD2 matches at 7 bases. This CDR3 is 14 amino acids long. Germline V gene lookup returns CDR1 LNHNV and CDR2 YYDKDF (reference sequence). The V segment lost 4 bases and the J segment 1 base; nucleotides outside the gene matches: 3. CDR3 in amino acids: CATSIGGTQETQYF. Written as DNA, the CDR3 is TGTGCCACCAGCATCGGGGGGACCCAAGAGACCCAGTACTTC.

The CDR3 protein is CASAHWGTGTEAFF. CDR3 bases: TGTGCCAGCGCTCACTGGGGTACGGGGACTGAAGCTTTCTTT. The chain joins TRBV25-1 to TRBJ1-1; D is unresolved. The CDR3 length is 14 residues. Germline V gene data show CDR1 as MGHDK and CDR2 as SYGVNS. V was pared by 8 bases and J by 5 bases, with 18 bases between.

The chain links TRBV6-1 to TRBJ2-2, with D possibly TRBD1 on 5 matching bases. The CDR3 covers 15 residues. Germline CDR1 MNHNS, CDR2 SASEGT. Trimming removed 2 bases from V and 0 bases from J, with 7 bases in between. CDR3 region: CASSETGPNTGELFF. The CDR3 DNA reads TGTGCCAGCAGTGAAACAGGCCCGAACACCGGGGAGCTGTTTTTT.

About this clone itself: The identical CDR3 is also encoded by other nucleotide sequences in the sample. The chain combines TRBV5-1 with TRBJ2-5, with 7 bases matching TRBD1. In germline, CDR1 is SGHRS, CDR2 YFSETQ. The length of the CDR3 is 14 residues. V was pared by 2 bases and J by 2 bases, with 3 bases of the junction left unmatched. CDR3 protein: CASSFGTEQETQYF. CDR3 DNA sequence: TGCGCCAGCAGCTTCGGGACAGAGCAAGAGACCCAGTACTTC. The full variable domain, with the rest looked up from reference TRBV5-1 and TRBJ2-5, is KAGVTQTPRYLIKTRGQQVTLSCSPISGHRSVSWYQQTPGQGLQFLFEYFSETQRNKGNFPGRFSGRQFSNSRSEMNVSTLELGDSALYLCASSFGTEQETQYFGPGTRLLVL.

This clone was seen just once. V usage is TRBV28 and J usage is TRBJ1-6, with 10 bases identical to TRBD1. Germline-derived CDR1 and CDR2 are MDHEN and SYDVKM. With 6 bases clipped from V and 14 bases from J, the junction kept 10 bases outside the gene matches. There are 14 residues in the CDR3. DNA for the CDR3: TGTGCCAGCAGAGAGGAGACAGGGGGCTCGTCCCTCCACTTT. This codes for CASREETGGSSLHF.

The chain uses TRBV6-5 and TRBJ1-6; maybe TRBD1 (6 bases). The germline V and J ends were trimmed by 7 bases and 7 bases, with 14 bases remaining between them. Germline loops: CDR1 MNHEY, CDR2 SVGAGI. This CDR3 is built from 14 residues. CDR3 region: CASTRQEGNSPLHF. The CDR3 DNA follows: TGTGCCAGCACCCGACAGGAGGGGAATTCACCCCTCCACTTT.

This chain connects TRBV12-5 to TRBJ2-7; weak D call: TRBD2 (5 bases). Germline V lookup: CDR1 LGHNT, CDR2 FRNRAP. Trimming stripped 6 bases from V and 5 bases from J, with 11 bases between. CDR3 length: 12 amino acids. CDR3 sequence: CASGDRGHEQYF. DNA for the CDR3: TGTGCTAGTGGGGATAGAGGGCACGAGCAGTACTTC.

This clone was detected only once. The chain links TRBV29-1 to TRBJ2-1, with 8 bases matching TRBD1. Germline values: CDR1 SQVTM, CDR2 ANQGSEA. This CDR3 is 15 amino acids long. Germline trimming cut 5 bases from V and 8 bases from J; bases unmatched to any gene: 14. CDR3 DNA: TGCAGCGTTAACAGGGGGGTTTATTATATGGATGAGCAGTTCTTC. This gives the protein CSVNRGVYYMDEQFF.

As regards this clone: The junction and the germline gene differ at one end; a read error may be behind it. The chain is built from TRBV5-6 and TRBJ1-2, with 8 positions matching TRBD1. The CDR3 spans 15 residues. Germline V gene sequence: CDR1 SGHDT, CDR2 YYEEEE. As DNA, the CDR3 is TGTGCCAGCAGGTTGGGACAGGATTATAACTATGGCTACACCTTC. It specifies CASRLGQDYNYGYTF.

V usage is TRBV27 and J usage is TRBJ2-3, with a possible D match to TRBD2 (6 bases). The V end was cut by 8 bases, the J end by 3 bases, with 24 bases between. This CDR3 spans 17 amino acids. CDR1 is MNHEY, CDR2 SMNVEV, per germline (reference sequence). CDR3 bases: TGTGCCAGCCAGAGGGGCATTGGGGAGGTTGGTACAGATACGCAGTATTTT. This translates into CASQRGIGEVGTDTQYF.

A remark on this clone: Other DNA sequences from this sample encode an identical CDR3 as well. J is TRBJ2-2 and V is TRBV5-1, with D possibly called TRBD1 or TRBD2 (5 bases each). This CDR3 is 14 amino acids long. Trimming took 4 bases from V and 1 from J, leaving 8 bases between them. CDR1 and CDR2 from the germline V gene are SGHRS and YFSETQ. CDR3 residues: CASSLGGNTGELFF. In DNA, the CDR3 is TGCGCCAGCAGCCTTGGGGGGAACACCGGGGAGCTGTTTTTT.

The chain combines TRBV9 with TRBJ2-1; 8 bases match TRBD2. The germline V gene has CDR1 SGDLS and CDR2 YYNGEE. The V and J ends lost 5 bases and 1 base, in that order; junction bases with no gene match: 11. This CDR3 spans 17 amino acids. The CDR3 protein is CASSPRWASGSYNEQFF. As DNA, the CDR3 is TGTGCCAGCAGTCCCAGGTGGGCTAGCGGGTCCTACAATGAGCAGTTCTTC.

V is TRBV7-2 and J is TRBJ2-3; D gene unclear. Germline CDR1 and CDR2: SGHTA and FQGNSA. V lost 1 base and J 4 bases, leaving 9 bases between the germline ends. CDR3 length: 14 amino acids. CDR3 DNA sequence: TGTGCCAGCAGCTTAGGACTGAGTTCAGATACGCAGTATTTT. Amino acid sequence: CASSLGLSSDTQYF.

This sequence joins TRBV30 and TRBJ2-5; D gene uncertain. The CDR3 sequence is 12 residues long. Trimming cost V 4 bases and J 3 bases, with 9 bases left between them. CDR1 GTSNPN and CDR2 SVGIG come from the germline V gene (reference sequence). For the CDR3, the DNA is TGTGCCTGGATGGTAGGGAAAGAGACCCAGTACTTC. Translated: CAWMVGKETQYF.

The V call is TRBV7-9, the J call TRBJ2-7; D is ambiguous. The CDR3 is 14 residues long. The V gene lost 4 bases and the J gene lost 6 bases, with 16 bases spanning the gap. Per the germline V gene, CDR1 is SEHNR and CDR2 is FQNEAQ (reference sequence). CDR3 DNA sequence: TGTGCCAGCAGCTCCCCCCAGAAGTCCCCCGAGCAGTACTTC. Its translation: CASSSPQKSPEQYF. The complete variable domain, with remaining parts taken from reference TRBV7-9 and TRBJ2-7, reads DTGVSQNPRHKITKRGQNVTFRCDPISEHNRLYWYRQTLGQGPEFLTYFQNEAQLEKSRLLSDRFSAERPKGSFSTLEIQRTEQGDSAMYLCASSSPQKSPEQYFGPGTRLTVT.

Worth noting for this clone: Other DNA sequences of this sample code for an identical CDR3. The CDR3 DNA reads as TGTGCCATCACCAGGACAGGGGACTATGGCTACACCTTC. Translation gives CAITRTGDYGYTF. The rearrangement links TRBV10-3 to TRBJ1-2; 9 bases fit TRBD1. This CDR3 contains 13 residues. With 7 bases clipped from V and 3 bases from J, the junction kept 3 bases outside the gene matches. Germline V lookup: CDR1 ENHRY, CDR2 SYGVKD.

Remarks on this clone: The same CDR3 can be traced to other DNA sequences in this sample. The chain carries TRBV7-9 and TRBJ2-5, with 7 bases lining up with TRBD2. CDR1 and CDR2 from the germline V gene are SEHNR and FQNEAQ (reference sequence). The CDR3 sequence is 13 residues long. V lost 5 bases, J lost 5 bases, and 5 bases stayed unmatched. CDR3 in amino acids: CASSRTRGETQYF. The CDR3 nucleotides are TGTGCCAGCAGCAGGACTAGAGGGGAGACCCAGTACTTC.

V gene TRBV29-1 combines with J gene TRBJ1-1, with a weak D call TRBD1 (6 bases). Germline lookup yields CDR1 SQVTM and CDR2 ANQGSEA. The CDR3 extends over 12 amino acids. V lost 0 bases and J lost 10, with 12 bases in between. CDR3 sequence (DNA): TGCAGCGTTGAAGACTCGAGGGGGGGAGCTTTCTTT. Encoded protein: CSVEDSRGGAFF. The full variable domain, with the rest looked up from reference TRBV29-1 and TRBJ1-1, is SAVISQKPSRDICQRGTSLTIQCQVDSQVTMMFWYRQQPGQSLTLIATANQGSEATYESGFVIDKFPISRPNLTFSTLTVSNMSPEDSSIYLCSVEDSRGGAFFGQGTRLTVV.